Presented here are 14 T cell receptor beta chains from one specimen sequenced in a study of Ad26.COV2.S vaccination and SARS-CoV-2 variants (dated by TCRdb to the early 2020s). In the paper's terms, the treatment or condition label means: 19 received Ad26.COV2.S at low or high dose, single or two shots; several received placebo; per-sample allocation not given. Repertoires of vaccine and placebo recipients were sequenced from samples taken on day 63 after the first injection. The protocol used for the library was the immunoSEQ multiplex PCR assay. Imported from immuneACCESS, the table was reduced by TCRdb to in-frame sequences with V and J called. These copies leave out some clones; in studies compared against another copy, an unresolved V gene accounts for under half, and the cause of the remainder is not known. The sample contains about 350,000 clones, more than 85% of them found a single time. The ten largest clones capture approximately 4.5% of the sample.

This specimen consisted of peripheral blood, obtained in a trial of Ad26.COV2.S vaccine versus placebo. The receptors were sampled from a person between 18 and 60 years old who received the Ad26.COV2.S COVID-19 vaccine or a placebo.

CDR3 in DNA: TGTGCCAGCAGCTTAGCCGGGGCCGTAAAGACCCAGTACTTC. Translating it yields CASSLAGAVKTQYF. This chain joins TRBV7-2 and TRBJ2-5; D is possibly TRBD1 or TRBD2 (5 bases each). CDR1 and CDR2 from the germline V gene are SGHTA and FQGNSA. This CDR3 has 14 residues. V gave up 0 bases and J gave up 6 bases, with 11 bases separating them. Supplemented by reference TRBV7-2 and TRBJ2-5, the full variable domain reads GAGVSQSPSNKVTEKGKDVELRCDPISGHTALYWYRQSLGQGLEFLIYFQGNSAPDKSGLPSDRFSAERTGGSVSTLTIQRTQQEDSAVYLCASSLAGAVKTQYFGPGTRLLVL.

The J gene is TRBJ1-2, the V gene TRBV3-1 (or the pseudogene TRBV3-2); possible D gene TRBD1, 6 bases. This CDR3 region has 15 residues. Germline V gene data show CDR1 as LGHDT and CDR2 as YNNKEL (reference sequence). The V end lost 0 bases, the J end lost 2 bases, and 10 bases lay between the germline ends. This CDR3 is CASSQEAGANYGYTF. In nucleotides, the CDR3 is TGTGCCAGCAGCCAAGAGGCAGGGGCGAACTATGGCTACACCTTC.

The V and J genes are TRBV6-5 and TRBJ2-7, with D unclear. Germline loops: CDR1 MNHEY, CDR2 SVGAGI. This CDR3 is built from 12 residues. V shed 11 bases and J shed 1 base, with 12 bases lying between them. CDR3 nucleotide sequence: TGTGCCGGGCGGACGGATTCCTACGAGCAGTACTTC. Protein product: CAGRTDSYEQYF.

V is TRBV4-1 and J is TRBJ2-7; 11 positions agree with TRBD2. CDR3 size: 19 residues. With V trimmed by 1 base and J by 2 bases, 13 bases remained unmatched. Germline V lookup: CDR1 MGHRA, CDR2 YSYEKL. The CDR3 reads CASSQGRIAGGRSTYEQYF. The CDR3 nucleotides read TGCGCCAGCAGCCAAGGCCGTATAGCGGGAGGGCGATCCACCTACGAGCAGTACTTC.

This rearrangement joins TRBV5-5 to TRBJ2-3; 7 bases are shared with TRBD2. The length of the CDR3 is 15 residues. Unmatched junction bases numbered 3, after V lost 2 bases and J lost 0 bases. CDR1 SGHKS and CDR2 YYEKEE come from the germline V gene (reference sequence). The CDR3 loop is CASSFSGGSTDTQYF. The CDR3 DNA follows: TGTGCCAGCAGCTTCTCGGGGGGAAGCACAGATACGCAGTATTTT. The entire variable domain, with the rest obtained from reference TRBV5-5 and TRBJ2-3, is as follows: DAGVTQSPTHLIKTRGQQVTLRCSPISGHKSVSWYQQVLGQGPQFIFQYYEKEERGRGNFPDRFSARQFPNYSSELNVNALLLGDSALYLCASSFSGGSTDTQYFGPGTRLTVL.

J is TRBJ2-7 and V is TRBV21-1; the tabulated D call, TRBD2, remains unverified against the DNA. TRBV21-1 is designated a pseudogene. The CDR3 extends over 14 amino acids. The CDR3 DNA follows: TGTGCCAGCAGCCGTCCGGCCCAGCCGAGGGTTAAGTACTTC. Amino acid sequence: CASSRPAQPRVKYF.

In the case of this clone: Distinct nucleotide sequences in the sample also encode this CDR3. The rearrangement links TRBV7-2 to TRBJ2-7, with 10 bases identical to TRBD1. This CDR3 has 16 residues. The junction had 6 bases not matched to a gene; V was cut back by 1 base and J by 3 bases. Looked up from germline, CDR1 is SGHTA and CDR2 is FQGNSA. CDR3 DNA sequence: TGTGCCAGCAGCTTAGGAGGGGGGGACAGGGGCTACGAGCAGTACTTC. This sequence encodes CASSLGGGDRGYEQYF.

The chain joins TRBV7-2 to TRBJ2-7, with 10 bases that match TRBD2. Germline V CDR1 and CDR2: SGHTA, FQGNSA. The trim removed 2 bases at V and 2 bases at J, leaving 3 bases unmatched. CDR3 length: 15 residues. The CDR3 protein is CASSLRLAGPYEQYF. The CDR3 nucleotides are TGTGCCAGCAGCTTAAGACTAGCGGGCCCCTACGAGCAGTACTTC. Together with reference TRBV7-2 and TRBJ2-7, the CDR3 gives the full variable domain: GAGVSQSPSNKVTEKGKDVELRCDPISGHTALYWYRQSLGQGLEFLIYFQGNSAPDKSGLPSDRFSAERTGGSVSTLTIQRTQQEDSAVYLCASSLRLAGPYEQYFGPGTRLTVT.

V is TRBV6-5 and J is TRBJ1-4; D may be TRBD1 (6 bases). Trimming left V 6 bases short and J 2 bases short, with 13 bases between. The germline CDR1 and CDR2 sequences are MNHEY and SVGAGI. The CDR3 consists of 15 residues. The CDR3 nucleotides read TGTGCCAGCAGAGAGCAGGGGTTGACTAATGAAAAACTGTTTTTT. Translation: CASREQGLTNEKLFF.

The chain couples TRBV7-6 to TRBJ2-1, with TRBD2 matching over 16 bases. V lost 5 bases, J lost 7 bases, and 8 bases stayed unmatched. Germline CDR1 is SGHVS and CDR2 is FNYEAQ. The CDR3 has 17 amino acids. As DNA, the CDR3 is TGTGCCAGCAGCCCACGCTTGGGACTAGCGGGAGGGAATGAGCAGTTCTTC. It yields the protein CASSPRLGLAGGNEQFF.

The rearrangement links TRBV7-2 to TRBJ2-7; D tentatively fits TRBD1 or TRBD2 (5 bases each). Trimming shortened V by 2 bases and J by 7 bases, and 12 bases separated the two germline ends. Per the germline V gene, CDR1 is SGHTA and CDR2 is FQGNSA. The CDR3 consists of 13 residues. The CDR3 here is CASSLLGEGEQYF. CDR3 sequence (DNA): TGTGCCAGCAGCTTATTGGGGGAAGGGGAGCAGTACTTC.

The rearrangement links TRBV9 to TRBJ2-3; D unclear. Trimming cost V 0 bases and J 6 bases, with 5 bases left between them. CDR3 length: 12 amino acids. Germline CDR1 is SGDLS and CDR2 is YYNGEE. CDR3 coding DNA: TGTGCCAGCAGCGTAGCCCCCGATACGCAGTATTTT. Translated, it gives CASSVAPDTQYF.

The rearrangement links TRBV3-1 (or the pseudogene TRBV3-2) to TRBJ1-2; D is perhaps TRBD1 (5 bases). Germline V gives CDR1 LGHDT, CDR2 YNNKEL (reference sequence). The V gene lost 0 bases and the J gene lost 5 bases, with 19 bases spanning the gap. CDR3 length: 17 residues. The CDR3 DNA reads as TGTGCCAGCAGCCAAGAGGGTTGGGGCCCAAAAGAATATGGCTACACCTTC. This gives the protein CASSQEGWGPKEYGYTF.

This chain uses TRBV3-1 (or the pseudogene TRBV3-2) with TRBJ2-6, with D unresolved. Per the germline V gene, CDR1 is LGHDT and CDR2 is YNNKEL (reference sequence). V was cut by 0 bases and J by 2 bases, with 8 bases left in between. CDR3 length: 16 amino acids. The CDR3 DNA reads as TGTGCCAGCAGCCAAGATCTTCGTACTGGGGCCAACGTCCTGACTTTC. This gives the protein CASSQDLRTGANVLTF.